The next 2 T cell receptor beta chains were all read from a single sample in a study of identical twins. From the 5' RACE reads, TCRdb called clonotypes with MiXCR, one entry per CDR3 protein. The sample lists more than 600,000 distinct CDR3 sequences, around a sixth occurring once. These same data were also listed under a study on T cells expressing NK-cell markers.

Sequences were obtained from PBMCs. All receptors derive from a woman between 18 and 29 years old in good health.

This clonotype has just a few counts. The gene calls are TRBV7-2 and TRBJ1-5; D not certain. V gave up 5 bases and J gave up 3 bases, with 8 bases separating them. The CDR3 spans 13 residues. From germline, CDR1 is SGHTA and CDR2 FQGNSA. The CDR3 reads CASSVQNNQPQHF. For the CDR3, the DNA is TGTGCCAGCAGCGTGCAGAACAATCAGCCCCAGCATTTT.

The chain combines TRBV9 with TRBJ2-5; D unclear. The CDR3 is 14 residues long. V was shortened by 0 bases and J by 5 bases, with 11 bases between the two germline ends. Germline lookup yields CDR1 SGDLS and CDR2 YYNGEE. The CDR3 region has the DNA TGTGCCAGCAGCGTAGGCAGTGCCCCGGAGACCCAGTACTTC. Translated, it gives CASSVGSAPETQYF.